This T cell receptor beta chain derives from a study of T cells in localized non-small cell lung cancer. Study observations and caveats: Tumor samples were not multi-region, leaving intratumor heterogeneity unexcluded. Clonality peaked in uninvolved adjacent lung rather than tumor. A higher density of T cells in blood coincided with extended overall survival. Median approximately 58 top-100 tumor clones were shared with paired adjacent lung.

Sequenced by immunoSEQ multiplex PCR; TCRdb stores in-frame clones only, minus some. The sample yields roughly 19,000 clones, 65% to 90% seen once. Comment on this clone: The antigen remains undetermined.

Germline CDR1 and CDR2: SGHNT and YYREEE (reference sequence). With V trimmed by 1 base and J by 6 bases, 5 bases remained unmatched. The CDR3 runs 15 residues. The source was peripheral blood, collected before any cancer treatment. The J gene is TRBJ2-2, the V gene TRBV5-4; 8 bases fit TRBD1. The TCR comes from a man between 35 and 75 years old with stage I lung adenocarcinoma. The CDR3, as DNA: TGTGCCAGCAGCTTGAATCGCAGGGGGCCCGGGGAGCTGTTTTTT. This translates into CASSLNRRGPGELFF.